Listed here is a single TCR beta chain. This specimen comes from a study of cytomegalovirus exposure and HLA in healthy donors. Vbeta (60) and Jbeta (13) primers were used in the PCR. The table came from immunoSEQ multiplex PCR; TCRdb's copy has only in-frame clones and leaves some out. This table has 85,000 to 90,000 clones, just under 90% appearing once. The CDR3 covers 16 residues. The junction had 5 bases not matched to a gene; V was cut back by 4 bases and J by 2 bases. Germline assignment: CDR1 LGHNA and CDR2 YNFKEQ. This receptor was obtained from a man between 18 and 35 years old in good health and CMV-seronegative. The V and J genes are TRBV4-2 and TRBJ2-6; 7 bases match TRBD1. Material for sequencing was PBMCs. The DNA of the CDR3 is TGTGCCAGCAGCCCAGAGGGGGCTGCTGGGGCCAACGTCCTGACTTTC. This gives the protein CASSPEGAAGANVLTF.